The rows below give T cell receptor beta chains drawn from one sample of a study of blood T cell repertoires in COVID-19. Produced via immunoSEQ multiplex PCR; TCRdb's table is partial and in-frame only. The sample contains approximately 320,000 clones, around 90% of which appear only once. The sequencing input was PBMCs or T cells enriched from blood (not recorded which). These receptor sequences come from a man aged 55 to 70 who had recovered from COVID-19. The CDR3 runs from the conserved cysteine through the conserved F or W. A D gene is named only where the DNA matches it firmly. Where a row states a size, it is once, few, many or the class of an expanded clone; other rows omit it.

CDR3 DNA	CDR3 protein	CDR3 length	D gene	V gene	clone size	J gene
TGTGCCAGCAGCTTCGGGAGTCAGGGTCAGCCCCAGCATTTT	CASSFGSQGQPQHF	14	NA	TRBV5-5	NA	TRBJ1-5
TGTGCTAGTGGTAGAGATGCGGAGACCCAGTACTTC	CASGRDAETQYF	12	NA	TRBV12-5	NA	TRBJ2-5
TGTGCCAGCAGCCGGACAAGGAGCTACACCTTC	CASSRTRSYTF	11	NA	TRBV5-6	NA	TRBJ1-2
TGTGCCAGTAGTATTGAGGGAATAAGAGGAAATTCACCCCTCCACTTT	CASSIEGIRGNSPLHF	16	NA	TRBV19	NA	TRBJ1-6
TGTGCCAGCAGCCCCCACCCTTCCGGGACAGGGAGAGGCTACACCTTC	CASSPHPSGTGRGYTF	16	TRBD1	TRBV14	NA	TRBJ1-2
TGCGCCAGCAGCTCAAGATCAGGGGTTGACTCTGGAAACACCATATATTTT	CASSSRSGVDSGNTIYF	17	NA	TRBV5-1	NA	TRBJ1-3
TGTGCCAGCAGTCGTCCGGGACTAGCGGAGCAAGAGACCCAGTACTTC	CASSRPGLAEQETQYF	16	TRBD2	TRBV2	NA	TRBJ2-5
TGTGCCAGTAGTAATTCACCGCCGGGGGTAGCGGGATGGGAGACCCAGTACTTC	CASSNSPPGVAGWETQYF	18	TRBD2	TRBV19	once	TRBJ2-5
TGTGCCAGCAGCCCAGGGGCTGGAAACACCATATATTTT	CASSPGAGNTIYF	13	NA	TRBV5-8	NA	TRBJ1-3
TGTGCCAGCAGCTCCAACCCCCAGGGGGCTGGGGCCAACGTCCTGACTTTC	CASSSNPQGAGANVLTF	17	TRBD1	TRBV7-3	NA	TRBJ2-6
TGCGCCAGCAGCTTAACCTTACAGGGGGCGTCTGAAGCTTTCTTT	CASSLTLQGASEAFF	15	TRBD1	TRBV5-1	NA	TRBJ1-1
TGTGCCAGCAGTCACGGGGGACAGGGGGCTCAAGAGACCCAGTACTTC	CASSHGGQGAQETQYF	16	TRBD1	TRBV27	NA	TRBJ2-5
TGCGCCAGCAGCTTGAGCGCCGTCTACTCCTACAATGAGCAGTTCTTC	CASSLSAVYSYNEQFF	16	NA	TRBV5-1	few	TRBJ2-1
TGTGCCAGCTCACCACACTCCGGGGATGGAAACACCATATATTTT	CASSPHSGDGNTIYF	15	NA	TRBV18	NA	TRBJ1-3
TGTGCCAGCAGCTTTGGACACATTAATTCACCCCTCCACTTT	CASSFGHINSPLHF	14	NA	TRBV7-9	NA	TRBJ1-6
TGTGCCAGCAGCCAGGTGGGCACCGGGGAGCTGTTTTTT	CASSQVGTGELFF	13	NA	TRBV7-3	NA	TRBJ2-2
TGTGCCAGTAGTACAACAGTGGGTGCTGATCAGCCCCAGCATTTT	CASSTTVGADQPQHF	15	NA	TRBV19	NA	TRBJ1-5
TGTGCCAGCAGCTTAGTTTCAGGGGTTAACTATGGCTACACCTTC	CASSLVSGVNYGYTF	15	NA	TRBV7-2	NA	TRBJ1-2
TGTGCCAGCAGCGCCCACGGGACAGAAGCTTTCTTT	CASSAHGTEAFF	12	NA	TRBV9	NA	TRBJ1-1
TGTGCCAGCAGCTCCGCGGACAGGGGTGCAACTAATGAAAAACTGTTTTTT	CASSSADRGATNEKLFF	17	TRBD1	TRBV7-9	NA	TRBJ1-4
TGTGCCAGTAGAAAAACAGGGGACTTCTTGGCAGATACGCAGTATTTT	CASRKTGDFLADTQYF	16	NA	TRBV19	NA	TRBJ2-3
TGTGCCAGCAGGCCGGGACAGGGGTCTTACGAGCAGTACTTC	CASRPGQGSYEQYF	14	TRBD1	TRBV5-4	NA	TRBJ2-7
TGTGCCAGCAGCTTGCGGGTACCCTACGAGCAGTACTTC	CASSLRVPYEQYF	13	NA	TRBV5-5	NA	TRBJ2-7
TGTGCCAGCGGACTAGCGGGGGGCTACGAGCAGTACTTC	CASGLAGGYEQYF	13	TRBD2	TRBV7-2	NA	TRBJ2-7
TGTGCCAGCTCGCTCGGACAGGGCCTTATAGGTTCACCCCTCCACTTT	CASSLGQGLIGSPLHF	16	TRBD1	TRBV18	NA	TRBJ1-6
TGTGCCAGCAGCGTATCCAGGGTGGGAACTGAAGCTTTCTTT	CASSVSRVGTEAFF	14	NA	TRBV9	NA	TRBJ1-1
TGTGCCAGCAGTTACTCAGGGGGCTGGTCCTACAATGAGCAGTTCTTC	CASSYSGGWSYNEQFF	16	TRBD1	TRBV6-5	NA	TRBJ2-1
TGTGCCAGCAGCTTAGAGAGAGATACGCAGTATTTT	CASSLERDTQYF	12	NA	TRBV5-4	NA	TRBJ2-3
TGCAGTGCGCGGGGTAATACTGAAGCTTTCTTT	CSARGNTEAFF	11	NA	TRBV20-1	NA	TRBJ1-1
TGCAGCGTTGCGGCAGCAGGGATGGTAGCTTTCTTT	CSVAAAGMVAFF	12	NA	TRBV29-1	NA	TRBJ1-1
TGTGCCAGCAGTTGGCGGGGCCGACAAGAGACCCAGTACTTC	CASSWRGRQETQYF	14	NA	TRBV6-2/TRBV6-3	NA	TRBJ2-5
TGTGCCAGCAGTGTACAGCTCACCGGGGAGCTGTTTTTT	CASSVQLTGELFF	13	NA	TRBV6-2/TRBV6-3	NA	TRBJ2-2
TGTGCCAGCAGCCCCGGCCGGGACTACGAGCAGTACTTC	CASSPGRDYEQYF	13	NA	TRBV11-1	NA	TRBJ2-7
TGTGCCAGCAGTTTTAAAACCGGAGGGAATTCACCCCTCCACTTT	CASSFKTGGNSPLHF	15	NA	TRBV27	NA	TRBJ1-6
TGTGCCAGCAGCTTGGGACAGGGGGTATATGGCTACACCTTC	CASSLGQGVYGYTF	14	TRBD1	TRBV7-9	NA	TRBJ1-2
TGCGCCAGCAGCATAGGACAGCCAAATGAAAAACTGTTTTTT	CASSIGQPNEKLFF	14	NA	TRBV5-1	NA	TRBJ1-4
TGCGCCAGCAGCCTCCAGGGTGGGAACACTGAAGCTTTCTTT	CASSLQGGNTEAFF	14	NA	TRBV5-1	NA	TRBJ1-1
TGCGCCAGCAGCCAAACCCGGACTAGCGGGAGGGCATGGGAGCAGTTCTTC	CASSQTRTSGRAWEQFF	17	TRBD2	TRBV4-1	NA	TRBJ2-1
TGTGCCAGTAGTATCCCCGGGACAGCTGGAATGTATGGCTACACCTTC	CASSIPGTAGMYGYTF	16	TRBD1	TRBV19	NA	TRBJ1-2
TGTGCCAGCAGTTACTCGACCAGGACTAACTATGGCTACACCTTC	CASSYSTRTNYGYTF	15	NA	TRBV6-5	NA	TRBJ1-2
TGTGCCAGCAGCTTGTTGAGACAGCAAAATGAAAAACTGTTTTTT	CASSLLRQQNEKLFF	15	NA	TRBV5-6	NA	TRBJ1-4
TGTGCCAGCAGTTACGACAGCCCCTACACTGAAGCTTTCTTT	CASSYDSPYTEAFF	14	NA	TRBV6-5	NA	TRBJ1-1
TGCGCCAGCAGCAGGACAGGGGGCGAGGATCAGCCCCAGCATTTT	CASSRTGGEDQPQHF	15	TRBD1	TRBV5-1	NA	TRBJ1-5
TGCAGTGCCAGTCGCCCGGAGGAGACCCAGTACTTC	CSASRPEETQYF	12	NA	TRBV20-1	NA	TRBJ2-5
TGCGCCAGCAGCCTCATAGCGGGAGAAGGGGAGCAGTACTTC	CASSLIAGEGEQYF	14	TRBD2	TRBV4-1	NA	TRBJ2-7
TGTGCCAGCAGTTTATTTTACGAGGGAGTGTTGGATAGCGAGACCCAGTACTTC	CASSLFYEGVLDSETQYF	18	NA	TRBV27	NA	TRBJ2-5
TGTGCCAGCAGCCCTGCCGGGGTGAGGGAGACCCAGTACTTC	CASSPAGVRETQYF	14	NA	TRBV5-4	NA	TRBJ2-5
TGCAGCGTTGACCTGGGAGGCTATGGCTACACCTTC	CSVDLGGYGYTF	12	NA	TRBV29-1	NA	TRBJ1-2
TGTGCCAGCAGCCAAGATAAGATAGGGGGGGGCACTGAAGCTTTCTTT	CASSQDKIGGGTEAFF	16	NA	TRBV3-1/TRBV3-2	NA	TRBJ1-1
TGTGCCAGCAGTTCGGACAGGGGTGCCTACAATGAGCAGTTCTTC	CASSSDRGAYNEQFF	15	TRBD1	TRBV6-5	NA	TRBJ2-1
TGTGCCAGCAGCTTAAAGGGAGGGGGAGAGACCCAGTACTTC	CASSLKGGGETQYF	14	NA	TRBV7-3	NA	TRBJ2-5
TGTGCCAGCAGTCAATCAGGGAAAGGGGGCTACACCTTC	CASSQSGKGGYTF	13	NA	TRBV12-3/TRBV12-4	NA	TRBJ1-2
TGTGCCAGCAGCTTAGATTCGGGTAGCACTGAAGCTTTCTTT	CASSLDSGSTEAFF	14	NA	TRBV7-8	few	TRBJ1-1
TGTGCCAGCAGCTTTCTAGCGGCCCGTGGTGGTGAGCAGTTCTTC	CASSFLAARGGEQFF	15	TRBD2	TRBV11-2	NA	TRBJ2-1
TGTGCCAGCAGTTACTCGGACAGGAACTATAATTCACCCCTCCACTTT	CASSYSDRNYNSPLHF	16	TRBD1	TRBV6-5	NA	TRBJ1-6
TGTGCCAGCAGCTTAGTGGGGGGGAGAGCTAACTATGGCTACACCTTC	CASSLVGGRANYGYTF	16	NA	TRBV11-2	NA	TRBJ1-2
TGTGCCAGCAGCTTAGGTTCAGGGGGATCACCCCTCCACTTT	CASSLGSGGSPLHF	14	TRBD1	TRBV7-6	NA	TRBJ1-6
TGTGCCAGCAGCCGCGGACAGGGGGCAGAAGCTTTCTTT	CASSRGQGAEAFF	13	TRBD1	TRBV27	NA	TRBJ1-1
TGTGCCAGCAGTTTAGAGGAGAACTATGGCTACACCTTC	CASSLEENYGYTF	13	NA	TRBV12-3/TRBV12-4	NA	TRBJ1-2
TGTGCCAGCAGCTTAATCCCTTCCTATGGCTACACCTTC	CASSLIPSYGYTF	13	NA	TRBV7-9	NA	TRBJ1-2